The 23 T cell receptor beta chains presented below share a single source sample, sequenced in a study of T cell responses to AZD1222 COVID-19 vaccine. Only in-frame clones appear in the TCRdb table, and some are missing; sequencing was by immunoSEQ multiplex PCR. This sample has 96,000 or so clones, with nearly 90% found just once. The sample in question was peripheral blood, obtained on day 0 of AZD1222 vaccination. These receptors came from an adult in good health.

This clone was detected many times. V is TRBV2 and J is TRBJ1-1; TRBD1 is a possible D gene (5 bases). The CDR3 runs to 14 residues. Germline V gene sequence: CDR1 SNHLY, CDR2 FYNNEI. V lost 6 bases, J lost 3 bases, and 14 bases lay in between. The CDR3 reads CASRPTAGYTEAFF. CDR3 sequence (DNA): TGTGCCAGCAGACCGACCGCAGGGTACACTGAAGCTTTCTTT.

V is TRBV10-3 and J is TRBJ2-7; 10 bases are a match to TRBD2. Per germline, CDR1 ENHRY and CDR2 SYGVKD. After removal of 6 bases from V and 3 bases from J, the junction contained 2 bases not matched to a gene. The CDR3 has 13 residues. CDR3 sequence reads: CAIRASGGYEQYF. The CDR3 DNA sequence: TGTGCCATCAGAGCTAGCGGGGGCTACGAGCAGTACTTC.

The gene calls are TRBV27 and TRBJ2-3, with D uncertain. From germline, CDR1 is MNHEY and CDR2 SMNVEV (reference sequence). The V end lost 9 bases, the J end lost 3 bases, and 4 bases lay between the germline ends. The CDR3 is made up of 10 amino acids. The DNA of the CDR3 is TGTGCCAGAAAGACAGATACGCAGTATTTT. This codes for CARKTDTQYF.

The V call is TRBV9, the J call TRBJ1-6; unclear D gene. The CDR3 is 13 residues long. Germline CDR1 is SGDLS and CDR2 is YYNGEE. V was cut by 4 bases and J by 8 bases, with 10 bases left in between. The CDR3 bases are TGTGCCAGCAGCCCATCCGGGGATTCACCCCTCCACTTT. Its protein is CASSPSGDSPLHF.

The chain recombines TRBV28 with TRBJ1-4; D unclear. Trimming cost V 7 bases and J 2 bases, with 14 bases left between them. The CDR3 length is 15 residues. CDR1 is MDHEN, CDR2 SYDVKM, per germline. CDR3 DNA: TGTGCCAGCACCAGTCGCAAGGGCACTAATGAAAAACTGTTTTTT. Translating gives CASTSRKGTNEKLFF.

The chain recombines TRBV18 with TRBJ1-4; tentatively, D is TRBD1 (6 bases). The length of the CDR3 is 14 residues. The germline V gene encodes CDR1 KGHSH and CDR2 LQKENI. The V and J ends lost 6 bases and 4 bases respectively, with 12 bases between them. Written as DNA, the CDR3 is TGTGCCAGCTCGAGCGACAGGAGTAATGAAAAACTGTTTTTT. Translation gives CASSSDRSNEKLFF.

This rearrangement joins TRBV6-4 to TRBJ1-1, with TRBD1 identical over 8 bases. Germline V gene data show CDR1 as MRHNA and CDR2 as SNTAGT. The CDR3 loop spans 14 amino acids. V gave up 6 bases and J gave up 8 bases; unmatched junction bases: 11. The CDR3: CASRAETGDIEAFF. CDR3 DNA sequence: TGTGCCAGCAGGGCGGAGACAGGGGATATAGAAGCTTTCTTT.

The gene calls are TRBV19 and TRBJ2-7, with TRBD2 matching 7 bases. The CDR3 covers 15 residues. The V and J ends lost 4 bases and 2 bases, in that order; junction bases with no gene match: 8. Germline CDR1 reads LNHDA; CDR2 reads SQIVND (reference sequence). CDR3 DNA: TGTGCCAGTAGTAGCGGGGGATTAGGGGCCTACGAGCAGTACTTC. Translating it yields CASSSGGLGAYEQYF.

V usage is TRBV10-1 and J usage is TRBJ2-1, with 11 bases fitting TRBD2. The CDR3 length is 15 residues. CDR1 WNHNN and CDR2 SYGVQD come from the germline V gene (reference sequence). The trim removed 8 bases at V and 4 bases at J, leaving 7 bases unmatched. CDR3 sequence: CASSTSGNTYNEQFF. CDR3 DNA: TGCGCCAGCTCGACTAGCGGGAATACTTACAATGAGCAGTTCTTC.

This rearrangement joins TRBV3-1 (or the pseudogene TRBV3-2) to TRBJ1-5; a possible D gene is TRBD1 (6 bases). The ends were cut back, 3 bases at V and 6 bases at J, with 9 bases in the middle. CDR3 length: 13 amino acids. CDR1 LGHDT and CDR2 YNNKEL come from the germline V gene (reference sequence). The CDR3 spells CASSQDRSQPQHF. The CDR3 coding sequence is TGTGCCAGCAGCCAGGACAGAAGTCAGCCCCAGCATTTT.

V and J are TRBV19 and TRBJ2-3; 10 bases map to TRBD2. Germline V gene lookup returns CDR1 LNHDA and CDR2 SQIVND (reference sequence). After removal of 4 bases from V and 4 bases from J, the junction contained 8 bases not matched to a gene. The length of the CDR3 is 16 residues. The CDR3 DNA reads TGTGCCAGTAGTAGGTCAGCGGGGGGGTTCGCAGATACGCAGTATTTT. Translation: CASSRSAGGFADTQYF.

The J gene is TRBJ1-4, the V gene TRBV28, with no clear D. The CDR3 contains 15 residues. Trimming removed 4 bases from V and 6 bases from J, with 15 bases in between. Germline CDR1 reads MDHEN; CDR2 reads SYDVKM. The DNA for the CDR3 is TGTGCCAGCAGTTCAGGCCTCCGGCGGGATGAAAAACTGTTTTTT. This gives the protein CASSSGLRRDEKLFF.

A single count supports this clone. This chain uses TRBV10-3 with TRBJ1-1, with TRBD1 identical over 7 bases. V was clipped by 9 bases and J by 1 base; unmatched bases: 11. Germline V gives CDR1 ENHRY, CDR2 SYGVKD. The CDR3 extends over 15 amino acids. CDR3 in amino acids: CAIGLGTDQNTEAFF. The CDR3 coding sequence is TGTGCCATAGGGTTAGGGACAGACCAGAACACTGAAGCTTTCTTT.

This clone has only a few counts. The V gene is TRBV4-1, the J gene TRBJ1-1, with D possibly matching TRBD1 (5 bases). Germline V gene data show CDR1 as MGHRA and CDR2 as YSYEKL. There are 13 residues in the CDR3. With 6 bases removed from V and 1 base from J, the gap between germline ends came to 9 bases. CDR3 sequence: CASSWDGNTEAFF. DNA for the CDR3: TGCGCCAGCAGTTGGGACGGGAACACTGAAGCTTTCTTT.

V gene TRBV5-1 combines with J gene TRBJ1-6; D is ambiguous. The CDR3 is 13 amino acids. The germline V and J ends were trimmed by 1 base and 1 base, with 0 bases remaining between them. In germline, CDR1 is SGHRS, CDR2 YFSETQ. The CDR3 region is CASSLSYNSPLHF. In nucleotides, the CDR3 is TGCGCCAGCAGCTTGTCCTATAATTCACCCCTCCACTTT.

This rearrangement joins TRBV4-2 to TRBJ2-2; TRBD2 matches 10 bases. The CDR3 runs to 17 residues. J was trimmed by 7 bases and V by 1 base; bases with no gene match: 9. Germline CDR1 is LGHNA and CDR2 is YNFKEQ. CDR3 region: CASSQVGAGGLNGELFF. CDR3 DNA: TGTGCCAGCAGCCAAGTGGGAGCGGGGGGGCTGAACGGGGAGCTGTTTTTT.

This rearrangement joins TRBV11-2 to TRBJ1-3; 10 nucleotides match TRBD1. The CDR3 covers 15 residues. Germline values: CDR1 SGHAT, CDR2 FQNNGV. Germline trimming cut 3 bases from V and 5 bases from J; bases unmatched to any gene: 4. The CDR3 protein is CASSFGQGDRNTIYF. CDR3 in DNA: TGTGCCAGCAGCTTCGGACAGGGGGATCGAAACACCATATATTTT. Variable domain in full (rest from reference TRBV11-2 and TRBJ1-3): EAGVAQSPRYKIIEKRQSVAFWCNPISGHATLYWYQQILGQGPKLLIQFQNNGVVDDSQLPKDRFSAERLKGVDSTLKIQPAKLEDSAVYLCASSFGQGDRNTIYFGEGSWLTVV.

The rearrangement links TRBV25-1 to TRBJ2-7; D ambiguous. V was cut by 0 bases and J by 3 bases, with 9 bases left in between. Germline V CDR1 and CDR2: MGHDK, SYGVNS. CDR3 length: 14 amino acids. CDR3 in DNA: TGTGCCAGCAGTGAATACAACGGATACTACGAGCAGTACTTC. This sequence encodes CASSEYNGYYEQYF.

The chain couples TRBV7-2 to TRBJ2-3; D may be TRBD1 (6 bases). The CDR3 runs 14 residues. CDR1 SGHTA and CDR2 FQGNSA come from the germline V gene. Trimming pared 5 bases from V and 2 bases from J, leaving 11 bases between. CDR3 nucleotides: TGTGCCAGCAGCCCGGACAGAAACACAGATACGCAGTATTTT. This sequence encodes CASSPDRNTDTQYF.

The sample holds one count of this clone. The chain links TRBV18 to TRBJ1-4, with D maybe TRBD1 (6 bases). Germline values: CDR1 KGHSH, CDR2 LQKENI. The CDR3 has 16 amino acids. Trimming took 3 bases from V and 0 from J, leaving 11 bases between them. In DNA, the CDR3 is TGTGCCAGCTCACCGAGACAGGCTCCAACTAATGAAAAACTGTTTTTT. Protein product: CASSPRQAPTNEKLFF.

V is TRBV7-2 and J is TRBJ2-1; 7 nucleotides agree with TRBD1. Per germline, CDR1 SGHTA and CDR2 FQGNSA. V shed 6 bases and J 9 bases; nucleotides not matched to a gene: 11. The CDR3 contains 14 residues. CDR3 nucleotides: TGTGCCAGCAGTCGCCAATACAGGGGAAGTGAGCAGTTCTTC. This sequence encodes CASSRQYRGSEQFF. Full variable domain (remainder filled in from reference TRBV7-2 and TRBJ2-1): GAGVSQSPSNKVTEKGKDVELRCDPISGHTALYWYRQSLGQGLEFLIYFQGNSAPDKSGLPSDRFSAERTGGSVSTLTIQRTQQEDSAVYLCASSRQYRGSEQFFGPGTRLTVL.

V and J are TRBV9 and TRBJ1-2; tentatively, D is TRBD1 (6 bases). V was pared by 0 bases and J by 8 bases, with 11 bases between. Germline V gene lookup returns CDR1 SGDLS and CDR2 YYNGEE. This CDR3 spans 13 amino acids. This chain's CDR3 is CASSVAYRGGYTF. DNA of the CDR3: TGTGCCAGCAGCGTAGCTTATAGGGGGGGCTACACCTTC.

The chain links TRBV9 to TRBJ2-1; D might be TRBD1 or TRBD2, each matching 5 bases. The germline V gene has CDR1 SGDLS and CDR2 YYNGEE. The V end lost 0 bases, the J end lost 2 bases, and 12 bases lay between the germline ends. This CDR3 spans 16 amino acids. CDR3: CASSVGGTATYNEQFF. The CDR3 DNA sequence: TGTGCCAGCAGCGTAGGAGGGACCGCAACCTACAATGAGCAGTTCTTC.